This TCR beta chain was obtained from a study of OX40 agonist ivuxolimab in advanced cancers. Study-level background: Patients were roughly 87% male with ages roughly 20 to 90, mean roughly 55. Whole-study results and caveats: Clonal expansion was among the lowest in partial responders at 0.1-3.0 mg/kg, especially CD8+. Dose levels from 0.1 to 3.0 mg/kg saw CD4+ and CD8+ blood T cells expand clonally by week 6.

On this clone: The antigen is not known.

Germline CDR1 is MNHNS and CDR2 is SASEGT. Trimming removed 4 bases from V and 4 bases from J; junction bases left unmatched: 11. The CDR3 has 16 amino acids. Libraries were prepared by immunoSEQ multiplex PCR; TCRdb keeps only in-frame clonotypes and omits some of them. The sample includes 95,000 to 150,000 clones, over 85% of them seen just once. The V and J genes are TRBV6-1 and TRBJ1-2; 8 bases are a match to TRBD1. Source: CD4+ or CD8+ T cells sorted from blood, taken in a trial of the OX40 agonist ivuxolimab. This TCR derives from an adult with an advanced solid tumor such as melanoma, head and neck, liver or kidney cancer. The CDR3 sequence: CASSGVTGVEGYGYTF. In DNA, the CDR3 is TGTGCCAGCAGTGGCGTGACAGGGGTCGAGGGCTATGGCTACACCTTC.